This entry is about one T cell receptor beta chain. The sample originates from a study of blood T cell repertoires in COVID-19. Overall study context: From the United States, Italy and Spain came samples of acute and convalescent COVID-19. In each case, the material was cDNA or gDNA derived from T cells, B-cell-depleted T cells, or PBMCs.

Seattle patient enrollment occurred during active infection, with longitudinal follow-up thereafter. Original processing notes: Reference gene primer amplification in the assay estimated nucleated cell counts. The assay was immunoSEQ multiplex PCR, and TCRdb's table has in-frame clones only and misses some. That table gives V, J and clone size, and the DNA gave D and trimming. Of 220,000 or so clones listed, 86% are singletons. Germline V gene sequence: CDR1 SNHLY, CDR2 FYNNEI. CDR3 length: 14 amino acids. V lost 4 bases to trimming and J lost 2 bases; unmatched junction nucleotides: 3. The sequence came from a woman aged 45-65 years with COVID-19, enrolled during active disease. J is TRBJ2-3 and V is TRBV2; 7 nucleotides line up with TRBD1. The source material was peripheral blood. The CDR3 DNA reads TGTGCCAGCAGTGTGAGGGGGCCCACAGATACGCAGTATTTT. It encodes CASSVRGPTDTQYF.